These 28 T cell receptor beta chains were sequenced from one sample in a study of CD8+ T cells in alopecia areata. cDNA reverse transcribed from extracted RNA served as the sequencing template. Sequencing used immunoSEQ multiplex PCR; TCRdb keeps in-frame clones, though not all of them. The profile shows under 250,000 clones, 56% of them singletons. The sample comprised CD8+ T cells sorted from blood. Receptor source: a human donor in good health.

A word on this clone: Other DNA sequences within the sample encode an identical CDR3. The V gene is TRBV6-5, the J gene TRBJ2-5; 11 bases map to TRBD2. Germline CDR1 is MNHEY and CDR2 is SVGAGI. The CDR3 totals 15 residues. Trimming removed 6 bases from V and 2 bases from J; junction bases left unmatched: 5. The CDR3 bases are TGTGCCAGCAGCTTAGCGGGGGGGCTTCAAGAGACCCAGTACTTC. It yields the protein CASSLAGGLQETQYF.

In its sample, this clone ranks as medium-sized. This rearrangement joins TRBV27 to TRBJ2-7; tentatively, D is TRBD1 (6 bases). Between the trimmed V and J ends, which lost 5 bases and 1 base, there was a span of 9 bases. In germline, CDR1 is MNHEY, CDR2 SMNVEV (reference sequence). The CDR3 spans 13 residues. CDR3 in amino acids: CASSPGQSYEQYF. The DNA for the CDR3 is TGTGCCAGCAGTCCGGGACAATCCTACGAGCAGTACTTC.

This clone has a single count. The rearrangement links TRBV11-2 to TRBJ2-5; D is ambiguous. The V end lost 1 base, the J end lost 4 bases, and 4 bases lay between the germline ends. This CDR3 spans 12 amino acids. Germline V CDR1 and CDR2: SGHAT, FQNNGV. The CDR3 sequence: CASSLGSETQYF. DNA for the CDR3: TGTGCCAGCAGCTTAGGGTCAGAGACCCAGTACTTC.

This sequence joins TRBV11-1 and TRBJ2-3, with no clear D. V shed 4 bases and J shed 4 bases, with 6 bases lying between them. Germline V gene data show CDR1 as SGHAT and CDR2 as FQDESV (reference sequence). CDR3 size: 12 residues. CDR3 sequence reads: CASSSDSDTQYF. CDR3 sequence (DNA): TGTGCCAGCAGCTCAGACTCAGATACGCAGTATTTT.

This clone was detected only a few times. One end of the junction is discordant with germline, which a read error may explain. The CDR3 DNA is TGTGCCAGCAGTGTATCACGGTTCCCAAACACTGAAGCTTTCTTT. Its translation: CASSVSRFPNTEAFF. V gene TRBV27 combines with J gene TRBJ1-1; D gene ambiguous. The CDR3 runs 15 residues. Germline values: CDR1 MNHEY, CDR2 SMNVEV (reference sequence).

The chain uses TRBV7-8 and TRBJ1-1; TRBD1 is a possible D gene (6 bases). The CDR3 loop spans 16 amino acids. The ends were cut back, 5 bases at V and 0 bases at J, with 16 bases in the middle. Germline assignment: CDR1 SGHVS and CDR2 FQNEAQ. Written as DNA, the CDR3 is TGTGCCAGCAGCCCCGAGGGCACAGGGATGAACACTGAAGCTTTCTTT. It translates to CASSPEGTGMNTEAFF.

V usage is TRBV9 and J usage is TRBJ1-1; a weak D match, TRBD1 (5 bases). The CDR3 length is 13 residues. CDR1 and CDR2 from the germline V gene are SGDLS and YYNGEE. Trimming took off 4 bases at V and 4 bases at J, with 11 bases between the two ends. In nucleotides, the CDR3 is TGTGCCAGCAGCCCCGGGGCATCCACTGAAGCTTTCTTT. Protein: CASSPGASTEAFF.

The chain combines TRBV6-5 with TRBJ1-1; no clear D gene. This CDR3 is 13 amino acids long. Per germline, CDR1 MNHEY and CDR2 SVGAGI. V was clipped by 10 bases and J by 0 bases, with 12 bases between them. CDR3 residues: CATRVGLNTEAFF. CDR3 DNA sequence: TGTGCCACTAGGGTAGGCTTGAACACTGAAGCTTTCTTT.

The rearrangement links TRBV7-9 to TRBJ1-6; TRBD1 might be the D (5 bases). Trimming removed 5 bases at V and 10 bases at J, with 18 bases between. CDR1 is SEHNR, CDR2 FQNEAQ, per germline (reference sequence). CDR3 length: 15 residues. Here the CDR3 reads CASSTDDRAGSPLHF. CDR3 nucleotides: TGTGCCAGCAGCACGGACGACAGAGCCGGGTCACCCCTCCACTTT.

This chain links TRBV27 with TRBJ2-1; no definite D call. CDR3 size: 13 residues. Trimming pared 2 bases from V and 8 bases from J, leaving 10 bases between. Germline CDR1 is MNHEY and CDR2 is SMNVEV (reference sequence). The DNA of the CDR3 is TGTGCCAGCAGTTTACGGTCTATCGATGAGCAGTTCTTC. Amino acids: CASSLRSIDEQFF.

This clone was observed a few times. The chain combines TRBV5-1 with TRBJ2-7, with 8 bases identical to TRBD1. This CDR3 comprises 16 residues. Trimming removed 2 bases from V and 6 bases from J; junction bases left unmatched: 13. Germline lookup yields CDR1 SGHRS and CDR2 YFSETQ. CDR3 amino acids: CASSFMDRAGLGEQYF. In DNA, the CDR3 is TGCGCCAGCAGCTTCATGGACAGGGCAGGTCTCGGCGAGCAGTACTTC.

The CDR3 region is CASSWASTYEQYF. Here the CDR3 DNA reads TGTGCCAGCAGTTGGGCCTCTACCTACGAGCAGTACTTC. The V call is TRBV27, the J call TRBJ2-7; D gene ambiguous. The CDR3 totals 13 residues. Germline values: CDR1 MNHEY, CDR2 SMNVEV (reference sequence). Trimming removed 4 bases at V and 2 bases at J, with 9 bases between.

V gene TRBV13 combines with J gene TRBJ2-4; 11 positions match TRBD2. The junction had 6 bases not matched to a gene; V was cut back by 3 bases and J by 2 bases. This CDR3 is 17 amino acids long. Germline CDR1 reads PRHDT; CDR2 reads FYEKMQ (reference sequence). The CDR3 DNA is TGTGCCAGCAGCTTTAGCGGGGGGGCCATTTCCAAAAACATTCAGTACTTC. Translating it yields CASSFSGGAISKNIQYF. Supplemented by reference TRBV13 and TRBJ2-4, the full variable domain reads AAGVIQSPRHLIKEKRETATLKCYPIPRHDTVYWYQQGPGQDPQFLISFYEKMQSDKGSIPDRFSAQQFSDYHSELNMSSLELGDSALYFCASSFSGGAISKNIQYFGAGTRLSVL.

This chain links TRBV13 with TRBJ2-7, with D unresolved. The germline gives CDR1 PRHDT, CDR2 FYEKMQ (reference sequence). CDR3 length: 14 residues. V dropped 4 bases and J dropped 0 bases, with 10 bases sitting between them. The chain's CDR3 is CASSSRPSSYEQYF. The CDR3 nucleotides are TGTGCCAGCAGCTCCCGCCCCAGCTCCTACGAGCAGTACTTC.

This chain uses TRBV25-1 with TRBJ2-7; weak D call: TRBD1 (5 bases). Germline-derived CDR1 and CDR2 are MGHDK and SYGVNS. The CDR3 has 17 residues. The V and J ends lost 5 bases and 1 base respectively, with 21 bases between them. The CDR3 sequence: CASSSLRQGFSSYEQYF. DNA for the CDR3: TGTGCCAGCAGTAGTCTCAGGCAGGGCTTTTCATCCTACGAGCAGTACTTC.

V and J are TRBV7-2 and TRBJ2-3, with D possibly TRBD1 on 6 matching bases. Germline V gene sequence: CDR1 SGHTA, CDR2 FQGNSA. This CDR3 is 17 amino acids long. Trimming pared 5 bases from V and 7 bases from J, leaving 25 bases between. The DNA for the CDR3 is TGTGCCAGCAGCCTGACGAGACCGGGACACCCCAAACATACGCAGTATTTT. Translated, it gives CASSLTRPGHPKHTQYF.

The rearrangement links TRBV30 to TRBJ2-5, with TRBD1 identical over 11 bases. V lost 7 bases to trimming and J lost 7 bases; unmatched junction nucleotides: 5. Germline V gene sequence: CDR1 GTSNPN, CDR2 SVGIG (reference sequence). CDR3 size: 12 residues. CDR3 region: CASRGTGGTQYF. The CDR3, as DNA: TGTGCCTCACGAGGGACAGGGGGGACCCAGTACTTC.

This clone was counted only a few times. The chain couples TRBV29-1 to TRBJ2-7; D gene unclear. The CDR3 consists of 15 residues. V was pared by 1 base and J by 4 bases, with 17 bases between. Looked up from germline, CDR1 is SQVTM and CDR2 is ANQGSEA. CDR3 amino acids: CSVEVRNKAFYEQYF. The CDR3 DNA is TGCAGCGTTGAAGTTAGGAATAAGGCGTTTTACGAGCAGTACTTC.

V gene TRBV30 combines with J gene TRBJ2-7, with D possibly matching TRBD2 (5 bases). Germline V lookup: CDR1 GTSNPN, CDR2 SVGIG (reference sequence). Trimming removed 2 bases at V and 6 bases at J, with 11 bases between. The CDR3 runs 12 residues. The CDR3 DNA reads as TGTGCCTGGAGTCCTAGCTCCCCCGAGCAGTACTTC. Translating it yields CAWSPSSPEQYF.

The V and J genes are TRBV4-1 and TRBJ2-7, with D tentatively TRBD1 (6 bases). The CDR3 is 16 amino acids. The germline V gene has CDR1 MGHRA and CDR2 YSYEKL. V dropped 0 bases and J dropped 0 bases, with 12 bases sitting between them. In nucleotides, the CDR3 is TGCGCCAGCAGCCAAGAGGGACAAGCCCCCTCCTACGAGCAGTACTTC. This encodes CASSQEGQAPSYEQYF.

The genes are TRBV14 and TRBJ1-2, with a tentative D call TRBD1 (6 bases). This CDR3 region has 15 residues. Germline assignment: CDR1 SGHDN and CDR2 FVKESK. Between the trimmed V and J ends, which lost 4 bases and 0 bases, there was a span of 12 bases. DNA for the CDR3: TGTGCCAGCAGCCCCTTCCGACAGGCTAACTATGGCTACACCTTC. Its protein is CASSPFRQANYGYTF.

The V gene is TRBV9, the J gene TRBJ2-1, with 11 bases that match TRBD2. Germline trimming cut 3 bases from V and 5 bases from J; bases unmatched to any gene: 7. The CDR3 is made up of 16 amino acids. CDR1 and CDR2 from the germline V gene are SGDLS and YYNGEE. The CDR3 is CASSDSGLAANNEQFF. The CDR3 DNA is TGTGCCAGCAGCGACTCGGGACTAGCGGCCAACAATGAGCAGTTCTTC. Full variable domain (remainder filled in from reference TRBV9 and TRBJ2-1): DSGVTQTPKHLITATGQRVTLRCSPRSGDLSVYWYQQSLDQGLQFLIQYYNGEERAKGNILERFSAQQFPDLHSELNLSSLELGDSALYFCASSDSGLAANNEQFFGPGTRLTVL.

The CDR3 bases are TGTGCCAGCAGCGTACTGATTAGCAATCAGCCCCAGCATTTT. Its protein is CASSVLISNQPQHF. The chain joins TRBV5-6 to TRBJ1-5; D gene ambiguous. CDR3 length equals 14 residues. V was clipped by 4 bases and J by 0 bases, with 8 bases between them. CDR1 is SGHDT, CDR2 YYEEEE, per germline. Looking up the rest from reference TRBV5-6 and TRBJ1-5 gives the full variable domain: DAGVTQSPTHLIKTRGQQVTLRCSPKSGHDTVSWYQQALGQGPQFIFQYYEEEERQRGNFPDRFSGHQFPNYSSELNVNALLLGDSALYLCASSVLISNQPQHFGDGTRLSIL.

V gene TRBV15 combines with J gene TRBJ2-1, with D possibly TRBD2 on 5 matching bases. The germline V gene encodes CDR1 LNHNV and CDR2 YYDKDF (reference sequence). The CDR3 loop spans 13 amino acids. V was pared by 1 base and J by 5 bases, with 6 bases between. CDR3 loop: CATSRVRDNEQFF. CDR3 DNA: TGTGCCACCAGCAGAGTGAGGGACAATGAGCAGTTCTTC.

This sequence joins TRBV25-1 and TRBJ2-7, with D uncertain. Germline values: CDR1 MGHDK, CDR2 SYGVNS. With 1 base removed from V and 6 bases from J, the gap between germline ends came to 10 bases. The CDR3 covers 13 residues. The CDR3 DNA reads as TGTGCCAGCAGTGAATTGGGCTACGGCGAGCAGTACTTC. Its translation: CASSELGYGEQYF.

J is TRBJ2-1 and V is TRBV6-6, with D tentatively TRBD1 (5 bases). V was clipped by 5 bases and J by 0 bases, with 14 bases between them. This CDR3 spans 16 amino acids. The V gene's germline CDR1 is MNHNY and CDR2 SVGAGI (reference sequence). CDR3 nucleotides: TGTGCCAGCAGTGTAAAGGGGTCCAGCTCCTACAATGAGCAGTTCTTC. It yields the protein CASSVKGSSSYNEQFF.

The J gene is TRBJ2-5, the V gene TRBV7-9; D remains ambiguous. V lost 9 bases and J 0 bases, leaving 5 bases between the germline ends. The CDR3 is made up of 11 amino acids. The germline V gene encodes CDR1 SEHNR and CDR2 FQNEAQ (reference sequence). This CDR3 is CARNYQETQYF. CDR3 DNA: TGTGCCAGAAATTACCAAGAGACCCAGTACTTC.

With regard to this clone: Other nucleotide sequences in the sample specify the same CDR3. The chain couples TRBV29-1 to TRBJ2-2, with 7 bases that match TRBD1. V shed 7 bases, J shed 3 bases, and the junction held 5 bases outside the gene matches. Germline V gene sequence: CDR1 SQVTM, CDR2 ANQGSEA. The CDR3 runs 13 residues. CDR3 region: CSAVQGDTGELFF. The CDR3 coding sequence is TGCAGCGCTGTTCAGGGGGACACCGGGGAGCTGTTTTTT.